One and the same sample provided the 26 T cell receptor beta chains below, sequenced in a study of blood T cell repertoires in COVID-19. Sequencing used immunoSEQ multiplex PCR; TCRdb keeps in-frame clones, though not all of them. The table shows some 110,000 clones, with roughly 86% occurring only once. The sequencing input was peripheral blood. The receptors were sampled from a middle-aged man with acute or convalescent COVID-19.

This chain connects TRBV6-1 to TRBJ2-6, with D possibly matching TRBD1 (5 bases). Trimming cost V 4 bases and J 3 bases, with 13 bases left between them. From germline, CDR1 is MNHNS and CDR2 SASEGT. This CDR3 is built from 16 residues. CDR3: CASSVRDPFGANVLTF. For the CDR3, the DNA is TGTGCCAGCAGTGTCAGGGATCCATTTGGGGCCAACGTCCTGACTTTC.

The gene calls are TRBV27 and TRBJ1-6, with TRBD1 matching 8 bases. V lost 6 bases to trimming and J lost 2 bases; unmatched junction nucleotides: 3. The CDR3 is 15 residues long. Per germline, CDR1 MNHEY and CDR2 SMNVEV (reference sequence). CDR3 coding DNA: TGTGCCAGCAGCGACAGGGGTCCCTATAATTCACCCCTCCACTTT. It is translated as CASSDRGPYNSPLHF.

There are a few counts of this clone. The chain is built from TRBV9 and TRBJ2-4; D perhaps matches TRBD2 (7 bases). The V end was cut by 10 bases, the J end by 2 bases, with 16 bases between. The CDR3 has 14 amino acids. In germline, CDR1 is SGDLS, CDR2 YYNGEE. The CDR3 DNA sequence: TGTGCCTCCCCATCCGGGGGGCCCAAAAACATTCAGTACTTC. It is translated as CASPSGGPKNIQYF. Based on the CDR3 plus reference TRBV9 and TRBJ2-4, the full variable domain is DSGVTQTPKHLITATGQRVTLRCSPRSGDLSVYWYQQSLDQGLQFLIQYYNGEERAKGNILERFSAQQFPDLHSELNLSSLELGDSALYFCASPSGGPKNIQYFGAGTRLSVL.

V and J are TRBV2 and TRBJ1-2; no definite D call. Trimming took off 0 bases at V and 3 bases at J, with 5 bases between the two ends. CDR3 length: 13 amino acids. CDR1 is SNHLY, CDR2 FYNNEI, per germline. The CDR3 coding sequence is TGTGCCAGCAGTGAAGCGAGTCACTATGGCTACACCTTC. It codes for CASSEASHYGYTF.

A single count supports this clone. This sequence joins TRBV5-1 and TRBJ2-1; 11 positions agree with TRBD2. The CDR3 has 15 amino acids. J was trimmed by 8 bases and V by 4 bases; bases with no gene match: 8. CDR1 SGHRS and CDR2 YFSETQ come from the germline V gene. In DNA, the CDR3 is TGCGCCAGCAGCCTGACGACTAGCGGGATCGATGAGCAGTTCTTC. Translation: CASSLTTSGIDEQFF.

The V call is TRBV6-5, the J call TRBJ2-7; 11 nucleotides match TRBD2. In germline, CDR1 is MNHEY, CDR2 SVGAGI. CDR3 size: 16 residues. V lost 2 bases, J lost 2 bases, and 5 bases stayed unmatched. The CDR3 reads CASSYEGLAEPYEQYF. Written as DNA, the CDR3 is TGTGCCAGCAGTTACGAGGGACTAGCGGAGCCCTACGAGCAGTACTTC.

The genes are TRBV29-1 and TRBJ2-5, with D possibly TRBD2 on 5 matching bases. The V gene lost 4 bases and the J gene lost 5 bases, with 11 bases spanning the gap. CDR3 length equals 12 residues. In germline, CDR1 is SQVTM, CDR2 ANQGSEA. The CDR3 nucleotides are TGCAGCGTTGGGGCCCGCGGGGAGACCCAGTACTTC. Its protein is CSVGARGETQYF.

CDR3 sequence: CASSPLQQVDYGYTF. The CDR3 DNA reads as TGTGCCAGCAGCCCTCTACAACAGGTGGACTATGGCTACACCTTC. J is TRBJ1-2 and V is TRBV7-6; D perhaps matches TRBD1 (5 bases). V shed 5 bases and J shed 3 bases, with 16 bases lying between them. The germline V gene has CDR1 SGHVS and CDR2 FNYEAQ. This CDR3 comprises 15 residues.

The chain combines TRBV5-4 with TRBJ2-5; D is possibly TRBD2 (7 bases). Germline V lookup: CDR1 SGHNT, CDR2 YYREEE (reference sequence). V lost 1 base to trimming and J lost 4 bases, with 20 bases between them. The CDR3 extends over 17 amino acids. DNA for the CDR3: TGTGCCAGCAGCTTGAGGCTGGCGCGGGGGCCGGTAGAGACCCAGTACTTC. Encoded protein: CASSLRLARGPVETQYF.

The chain recombines TRBV12-3 or TRBV12-4 with TRBJ1-1; no clear D. V was pared by 8 bases and J by 8 bases, with 12 bases between. The CDR3 has 11 residues. CDR3 in amino acids: CASGRGAEAFF. CDR3 nucleotide sequence: TGTGCCAGCGGACGGGGAGCCGAAGCTTTCTTT.

The chain links TRBV27 to TRBJ2-7, with D perhaps matching TRBD1 (5 bases). Trimming left V 4 bases short and J 2 bases short, with 9 bases between. The CDR3 extends over 13 amino acids. Per the germline V gene, CDR1 is MNHEY and CDR2 is SMNVEV (reference sequence). The DNA of the CDR3 is TGTGCCAGCAGTTCAGGGTTTGCCTACGAGCAGTACTTC. It yields the protein CASSSGFAYEQYF.

The chain employs TRBV3-1 (or the pseudogene TRBV3-2) and TRBJ2-7; TRBD2 matches at 7 bases. V gave up 2 bases and J gave up 6 bases; unmatched junction bases: 4. This CDR3 region has 13 residues. Per germline, CDR1 LGHDT and CDR2 YNNKEL (reference sequence). The CDR3 here is CASSQRGSGEQYF. The CDR3 region has the DNA TGTGCCAGCAGCCAACGCGGGAGTGGCGAGCAGTACTTC.

A single count supports this clone. This chain connects TRBV18 to TRBJ1-2, with TRBD1 matching over 8 bases. The CDR3 is 15 residues long. Losses at the gene ends were 2 bases for V and 5 bases for J; bases not matched to a gene: 7. Germline loops: CDR1 KGHSH, CDR2 LQKENI. The CDR3 bases are TGTGCCAGCTCACCAGTAGAAAGGACAGGGTATGGCTACACCTTC. Protein sequence: CASSPVERTGYGYTF. The full variable domain, completed using reference TRBV18 and TRBJ1-2, is NAGVMQNPRHLVRRRGQEARLRCSPMKGHSHVYWYRQLPEEGLKFMVYLQKENIIDESGMPKERFSAEFPKEGPSILRIQQVVRGDSAAYFCASSPVERTGYGYTFGSGTRLTVV.

About this clone itself: This likely comes from a read error, as the CDR3 has no conserved phenylalanine or tryptophan at its end. The DNA is omitted, as the CDR3 cannot be located on it reliably, and the CDR3 follows TCRdb's listing. The gene calls are TRBV15 and TRBJ2-3; the D call of TRBD2 is as the table states it, not checked on the DNA. The CDR3 is 14 amino acids long, termini counted. Germline V gene data show CDR1 as LNHNV and CDR2 as YYDKDF (reference sequence). The CDR3 region is CATSRDYWSGEREE.

The V and J genes are TRBV27 and TRBJ1-3; D gene unclear. The CDR3 has 13 residues. Looked up from germline, CDR1 is MNHEY and CDR2 is SMNVEV (reference sequence). Trimming shortened V by 0 bases and J by 4 bases, and 4 bases separated the two germline ends. In nucleotides, the CDR3 is TGTGCCAGCAGTTTATCGAGGGGAAACACCATATATTTT. Protein: CASSLSRGNTIYF.

The chain employs TRBV19 and TRBJ2-1; 7 bases map to TRBD2. There are 16 residues in the CDR3. Trimming took 5 bases from V and 1 from J; bases not matched to a gene: 8. Germline values: CDR1 LNHDA, CDR2 SQIVND (reference sequence). CDR3 sequence: CASSPGGGRSYNEQFF. The CDR3 bases are TGTGCCAGTAGTCCGGGAGGAGGTAGGTCCTACAATGAGCAGTTCTTC.

This clone showed up just a few times. V gene TRBV11-3 combines with J gene TRBJ2-3, with 8 nucleotides matching TRBD2. From germline, CDR1 is SGHNT and CDR2 YENEEA. J was trimmed by 4 bases and V by 6 bases; bases with no gene match: 3. This CDR3 spans 13 amino acids. The CDR3 region has the DNA TGTGCCAGCAGTTGGACTAGCTCAGATACGCAGTATTTT. Translation: CASSWTSSDTQYF.

The chain is built from TRBV6-2 or TRBV6-3 and TRBJ1-2; 7 bases line up with TRBD1. CDR1 is MNHEY, CDR2 SVGEGT, per germline. The CDR3 loop spans 14 amino acids. The J segment lost 8 bases and the V segment lost 2 bases, leaving 8 bases of the junction unmatched. The CDR3 region has the DNA TGTGCCAGCAGTTACCTACAGGGGCACGGCGGCTACACCTTC. Amino acids: CASSYLQGHGGYTF.

V is TRBV10-3 and J is TRBJ1-2; 10 bases line up with TRBD1. J lost 4 bases, V lost 6 bases, and 5 bases had no gene match. The CDR3 contains 14 residues. Germline CDR1 ENHRY, CDR2 SYGVKD. The CDR3 DNA sequence: TGTGCCATCAGAACCGGGACAGGGGTCTATGGCTACACCTTC. Translated, it gives CAIRTGTGVYGYTF.

The V and J genes are TRBV6-5 and TRBJ1-2; D gene unclear. The CDR3 totals 13 residues. Germline CDR1 reads MNHEY; CDR2 reads SVGAGI. Trimming left V 6 bases short and J 3 bases short, with 11 bases between. The CDR3 DNA reads as TGTGCCAGCAGGACGGGGAACGACTATGGCTACACCTTC. Its protein product is CASRTGNDYGYTF.

This clone was recorded a few times. The chain has TRBV9 and TRBJ2-2, with 8 bases aligning to TRBD2. Germline CDR1 and CDR2: SGDLS and YYNGEE. With 3 bases clipped from V and 0 bases from J, the junction kept 4 bases outside the gene matches. The CDR3 length is 16 residues. In DNA, the CDR3 is TGTGCCAGCAGCGGAAGACTAGCGTCGAACACCGGGGAGCTGTTTTTT. It codes for CASSGRLASNTGELFF.

This clone was seen only once. This chain connects TRBV19 to TRBJ1-1; D unresolved. V lost 3 bases and J lost 5, with 10 bases in between. This CDR3 is 13 amino acids long. Germline V CDR1 and CDR2: LNHDA, SQIVND (reference sequence). The CDR3 coding sequence is TGTGCCAGTAGTATTAAGGGAGATACTGAAGCTTTCTTT. Translated: CASSIKGDTEAFF. The full variable domain, its missing parts supplied by reference TRBV19 and TRBJ1-1, is DGGITQSPKYLFRKEGQNVTLSCEQNLNHDAMYWYRQDPGQGLRLIYYSQIVNDFQKGDIAEGYSVSREKKESFPLTVTSAQKNPTAFYLCASSIKGDTEAFFGQGTRLTVV.

The rearrangement links TRBV5-3 to TRBJ1-5, with a tentative D call TRBD1 (6 bases). TRBV5-3 is sorted into the ORF group, with uncertain function. The CDR3 covers 15 residues. V lost 1 base and J 4 bases, leaving 12 bases between the germline ends. The CDR3 sequence: CARSLTRDTNQPQHF. Here the CDR3 DNA reads TGTGCCAGAAGCTTGACGAGGGACACGAATCAGCCCCAGCATTTT.

The CDR3 sequence: CASSPPASEKETQYF. The CDR3 DNA follows: TGTGCCAGCTCACCCCCGGCTAGCGAAAAAGAGACCCAGTACTTC. The chain uses TRBV18 and TRBJ2-5, with a weak D call TRBD2 (6 bases). In germline, CDR1 is KGHSH, CDR2 LQKENI. CDR3 length equals 15 residues. V was trimmed by 3 bases and J by 3 bases, leaving 14 bases between them. The whole variable domain, remainder taken from reference TRBV18 and TRBJ2-5, is NAGVMQNPRHLVRRRGQEARLRCSPMKGHSHVYWYRQLPEEGLKFMVYLQKENIIDESGMPKERFSAEFPKEGPSILRIQQVVRGDSAAYFCASSPPASEKETQYFGPGTRLLVL.

The rearrangement links TRBV18 to TRBJ2-1; D may be TRBD2 (6 bases). Germline V CDR1 and CDR2: KGHSH, LQKENI. The V gene lost 3 bases and the J gene lost 0 bases, with 9 bases spanning the gap. This CDR3 is 15 amino acids long. CDR3 sequence (DNA): TGTGCCAGCTCACCTAGCGGCCCCTCCTACAATGAGCAGTTCTTC. Residues: CASSPSGPSYNEQFF.

As regards this clone: The junction shows a germline mismatch at one end, possibly a read error. This chain joins TRBV10-3 and TRBJ2-7; no firm D call. Looked up from germline, CDR1 is ENHRY and CDR2 is SYGVKD. CDR3 length: 12 amino acids. CDR3 nucleotides: TGTGCCATCAGTGACAGTCTGGATCGCCAGGACTTC. Translated, it gives CAISDSLDRQDF.